What follows are 29 T cell receptor beta chains derived from one specimen sequenced in a study of blood T cell repertoires in COVID-19. Using immunoSEQ multiplex PCR, the repertoire was profiled, and TCRdb retains in-frame clones only, with some absent. The sample consists of some 240,000 clones, around 84% of them appearing once. The sample taken for sequencing was PBMCs or T cells enriched from blood (not recorded which). These receptors all come from a man between 25 and 39 years old with acute COVID-19.

The chain joins TRBV11-3 to TRBJ1-2; no clear D gene. Trimming took 2 bases from V and 4 from J, leaving 8 bases between them. The germline V gene has CDR1 SGHNT and CDR2 YENEEA. The CDR3 totals 13 residues. This CDR3 reads CASSLSDSYGYTF. The CDR3 DNA sequence: TGTGCCAGCAGCTTATCAGACTCCTATGGCTACACCTTC.

This sequence joins TRBV24-1 and TRBJ1-1, with 7 bases fitting TRBD1. This CDR3 comprises 14 residues. V dropped 3 bases and J dropped 3; count of bases not matched to a gene: 3. CDR1 KGHDR and CDR2 SFDVKD come from the germline V gene. CDR3 loop: CATSDAQGDTEAFF. The CDR3 coding sequence is TGTGCCACCAGTGATGCGCAGGGGGACACTGAAGCTTTCTTT.

CDR3 DNA sequence: TGTGCCAGCAGCGTAGTTGGGCAGGGAACCGGGGAGCTGTTTTTT. Its protein product is CASSVVGQGTGELFF. The gene calls are TRBV9 and TRBJ2-2, with D perhaps TRBD1 (5 bases). Per germline, CDR1 SGDLS and CDR2 YYNGEE. The CDR3 contains 15 residues. The V end was cut by 0 bases, the J end by 5 bases, with 11 bases between. Variable domain in full (rest from reference TRBV9 and TRBJ2-2): DSGVTQTPKHLITATGQRVTLRCSPRSGDLSVYWYQQSLDQGLQFLIQYYNGEERAKGNILERFSAQQFPDLHSELNLSSLELGDSALYFCASSVVGQGTGELFFGEGSRLTVL.

The rearrangement uses TRBV18 and TRBJ2-7, with D unclear. Germline V gene sequence: CDR1 KGHSH, CDR2 LQKENI. Trimming shortened V by 2 bases and J by 5 bases, and 10 bases separated the two germline ends. There are 13 residues in the CDR3. DNA of the CDR3: TGTGCCAGCTCACCAGCTTCCAGGAACGAGCAGTACGTC. As protein: CASSPASRNEQYV.

This clone has a single count. The chain is built from TRBV9 and TRBJ2-5; TRBD2 matches 9 bases. The trim removed 0 bases at V and 4 bases at J, leaving 7 bases unmatched. This CDR3 contains 16 residues. The germline V gene encodes CDR1 SGDLS and CDR2 YYNGEE. The CDR3 loop reads CASSVGGLAGRETQYF. DNA for the CDR3: TGTGCCAGCAGCGTAGGTGGCCTAGCGGGAAGAGAGACCCAGTACTTC.

V usage is TRBV6-5 and J usage is TRBJ2-2; D possibly corresponds to TRBD2 (6 bases). The CDR3 has 15 amino acids. Germline CDR1 is MNHEY and CDR2 is SVGAGI. The ends were cut back, 0 bases at V and 5 bases at J, with 10 bases in the middle. CDR3 sequence: CASSYSQGGTGELFF. The CDR3 nucleotides are TGTGCCAGCAGTTACTCGCAGGGAGGAACCGGGGAGCTGTTTTTT.

This rearrangement joins TRBV24-1 to TRBJ1-6; D is possibly TRBD1 (5 bases). The CDR3 has 14 amino acids. The V and J ends lost 5 bases and 6 bases respectively, with 10 bases between them. Germline V gene data show CDR1 as KGHDR and CDR2 as SFDVKD. CDR3 DNA sequence: TGTGCCACCAGTGCGGCAGGGTTTAATTCACCCCTCCACTTT. Amino acid sequence: CATSAAGFNSPLHF.

This clone occurred a few times. This chain connects TRBV24-1 to TRBJ1-5, with 7 nucleotides matching TRBD1. Trimming at V came to 6 bases and at J to 11 bases, leaving 15 bases not matched to a gene. Looked up from germline, CDR1 is KGHDR and CDR2 is SFDVKD. CDR3 length equals 15 residues. CDR3 coding DNA: TGTGCCACCAGTAGTCAGACAGGGCCCATTGAGGCCCAGCATTTT. This sequence encodes CATSSQTGPIEAQHF.

The chain combines TRBV19 with TRBJ1-3, with D possibly matching TRBD1 (5 bases). V was cut by 7 bases and J by 7 bases, with 20 bases left in between. The germline gives CDR1 LNHDA, CDR2 SQIVND (reference sequence). The CDR3 has 15 residues. CDR3 region: CASNPATTVWNTIYF. CDR3 DNA sequence: TGTGCCAGTAACCCGGCTACGACAGTCTGGAACACCATATATTTT.

V usage is TRBV6-5 and J usage is TRBJ2-7, with D uncertain. The CDR3 consists of 13 residues. With 6 bases removed from V and 5 bases from J, the gap between germline ends came to 14 bases. Germline V gene data show CDR1 as MNHEY and CDR2 as SVGAGI. The CDR3 nucleotides read TGTGCCAGCAGCATTGGCCCCCTCGACGAGCAGTACGTC. Protein sequence: CASSIGPLDEQYV.

J is TRBJ1-5 and V is TRBV9; 9 bases agree with TRBD1. Germline V gene data show CDR1 as SGDLS and CDR2 as YYNGEE. This CDR3 region has 16 residues. V trimming: 4 bases; J trimming: 7 bases; junction bases outside the gene matches: 12. CDR3 bases: TGTGCCAGCAGCCCGCGGGACAGGGAAGGAGGACAGCCCCAGCATTTT. Translated, it gives CASSPRDREGGQPQHF.

This clone was counted a single time. The germline gene is not matched at one end of the junction; a read error may be the cause. The chain carries TRBV5-1 and TRBJ1-1, with no clear D. CDR1 SGHRS and CDR2 YFSETQ come from the germline V gene. CDR3 length: 14 amino acids. In DNA form, the CDR3 reads TGTGCCAGCAGCTCAGCCGTCGTCAGCGCTGAAGCTTTCTTT. Its translation is CASSSAVVSAEAFF.

This chain uses TRBV19 with TRBJ2-5; D gene uncertain. V was trimmed by 4 bases and J by 4 bases, leaving 10 bases between them. CDR1 is LNHDA, CDR2 SQIVND, per germline (reference sequence). This CDR3 region has 13 residues. CDR3 in amino acids: CASSRAPGETQYF. CDR3 nucleotides: TGTGCCAGTAGTAGGGCCCCTGGAGAGACCCAGTACTTC. Full variable domain (outside the CDR3, taken from reference TRBV19 and TRBJ2-5): DGGITQSPKYLFRKEGQNVTLSCEQNLNHDAMYWYRQDPGQGLRLIYYSQIVNDFQKGDIAEGYSVSREKKESFPLTVTSAQKNPTAFYLCASSRAPGETQYFGPGTRLLVL.

V is TRBV10-2 and J is TRBJ2-7, with TRBD2 matching 14 bases. This CDR3 contains 14 residues. Per the germline V gene, CDR1 is WSHSY and CDR2 is SAAADI. The V segment lost 4 bases and the J segment 4 bases; nucleotides outside the gene matches: 0. This CDR3 reads CASSGLAGGYEQYV. The CDR3 DNA sequence: TGCGCCAGCAGTGGACTAGCGGGGGGGTACGAGCAGTACGTC.

The rearrangement links TRBV25-1 to TRBJ1-1, with D possibly matching TRBD1 (5 bases). Trimming pared 4 bases from V and 0 bases from J, leaving 9 bases between. From germline, CDR1 is MGHDK and CDR2 SYGVNS. CDR3 length equals 14 residues. CDR3 sequence: CASSVAGLNTEAFF. The CDR3 DNA is TGTGCCAGCAGTGTGGCAGGGTTGAACACTGAAGCTTTCTTT. Variable domain in full (rest from reference TRBV25-1 and TRBJ1-1): EADIYQTPRYLVIGTGKKITLECSQTMGHDKMYWYQQDPGMELHLIHYSYGVNSTEKGDLSSESTVSRIRTEHFPLTLESARPSHTSQYLCASSVAGLNTEAFFGQGTRLTVV.

The chain links TRBV6-2 or TRBV6-3 to TRBJ2-2, with unresolved D. V was clipped by 5 bases and J by 7 bases, with 5 bases between them. The CDR3 consists of 11 residues. Germline assignment: CDR1 MNHEY and CDR2 SVGEGT. The CDR3 protein is CASSPLGELFF. The CDR3 DNA reads as TGTGCCAGCAGTCCCCTCGGGGAGCTGTTTTTT.

The chain carries TRBV9 and TRBJ2-3; TRBD2 might be the D (5 bases). Germline CDR1 reads SGDLS; CDR2 reads YYNGEE. The V end lost 0 bases, the J end lost 1 base, and 12 bases lay between the germline ends. The CDR3 extends over 16 amino acids. CDR3 sequence: CASSVGVGAGTDTQYF. CDR3 coding DNA: TGTGCCAGCAGCGTAGGGGTGGGAGCCGGCACAGATACGCAGTATTTT.

In nucleotides, the CDR3 is TGTGCCACCCGCCGGGACACCAAAAACATTCAGTACTTC. It codes for CATRRDTKNIQYF. The genes are TRBV6-5 and TRBJ2-4; TRBD1 is a possible D gene (6 bases). Germline loops: CDR1 MNHEY, CDR2 SVGAGI. CDR3 length: 13 residues. The V end was cut by 10 bases, the J end by 2 bases, with 12 bases between.

The CDR3 DNA sequence: TGTGCCAGCCTATTGGGGCAGTCCCCCTACGAGCAGTACGTC. It specifies CASLLGQSPYEQYV. The V gene is TRBV2, the J gene TRBJ2-7; TRBD1 might be the D (5 bases). Deletions cut 8 bases from V and 2 bases from J, with 16 bases between. This CDR3 spans 14 amino acids. Germline CDR1 and CDR2: SNHLY and FYNNEI.

This clone occurred once. This chain uses TRBV11-2 with TRBJ1-4, with 9 bases that match TRBD1. Germline V CDR1 and CDR2: SGHAT, FQNNGV. This CDR3 region has 16 residues. The V and J ends lost 1 base and 7 bases, in that order; junction bases with no gene match: 7. The CDR3 DNA reads TGTGCCAGCAGCTTAGGTTTGGGACAGGGCAGTGAAAAACTGTTTTTT. Translating gives CASSLGLGQGSEKLFF. The complete variable domain, with remaining parts taken from reference TRBV11-2 and TRBJ1-4, reads EAGVAQSPRYKIIEKRQSVAFWCNPISGHATLYWYQQILGQGPKLLIQFQNNGVVDDSQLPKDRFSAERLKGVDSTLKIQPAKLEDSAVYLCASSLGLGQGSEKLFFGSGTQLSVL.

The V call is TRBV7-2, the J call TRBJ1-5, with 8 bases aligning to TRBD1. Trimming cost V 0 bases and J 4 bases; bases outside gene matches: 8. From germline, CDR1 is SGHTA and CDR2 FQGNSA. CDR3 size: 17 residues. The chain's CDR3 is CASSLARDRFANQPQHF. CDR3 coding DNA: TGTGCCAGCAGCTTAGCGCGGGACAGGTTTGCGAATCAGCCCCAGCATTTT.

This clone was recorded only once. CDR3 coding DNA: TGTGCCACCAGCAGAGGGGCAGGGGAAGGAAACACCATATATTTT. Its protein is CATSRGAGEGNTIYF. V gene TRBV15 combines with J gene TRBJ1-3; D may be TRBD1 (6 bases). Trimming stripped 1 base from V and 4 bases from J, with 11 bases between. Per germline, CDR1 LNHNV and CDR2 YYDKDF (reference sequence). The CDR3 sequence is 15 residues long.

The rearrangement joins TRBV15 to TRBJ2-1; D is perhaps TRBD1 (7 bases). Per germline, CDR1 LNHNV and CDR2 YYDKDF (reference sequence). CDR3 size: 15 residues. V gave up 5 bases and J gave up 7 bases, with 18 bases separating them. This chain's CDR3 is CATSPRGDGGNEQFF. The CDR3 bases are TGTGCCACCAGCCCCAGGGGGGACGGAGGGAATGAGCAGTTCTTC.

This clone has only one observation. In nucleotides, the CDR3 is TGTGCCAGCAGTTTAGCCCATTTTGAGGTGCAGTTCTTC. Protein: CASSLAHFEVQFF. The chain has TRBV12-3 or TRBV12-4 and TRBJ2-1; D uncertain. The CDR3 has 13 amino acids. V lost 0 bases and J lost 12, with 12 bases in between.

A remark on this clone: One end of the junction varies from germline; a read error may be responsible. This chain joins TRBV5-1 and TRBJ1-1; 9 bases map to TRBD1. Germline-derived CDR1 and CDR2 are SGHRS and YFSETQ. This CDR3 comprises 16 residues. CDR3 residues: CASSFGLQGADTEAFF. CDR3 nucleotide sequence: TGTGCCAGCAGCTTTGGACTACAGGGGGCAGACACTGAAGCTTTCTTT.

The V call is TRBV7-8, the J call TRBJ1-3, with D maybe TRBD1 (5 bases). The CDR3 is made up of 15 amino acids. Looked up from germline, CDR1 is SGHVS and CDR2 is FQNEAQ. The V and J ends lost 4 bases and 4 bases respectively, with 14 bases between them. The CDR3 sequence: CASSSDTGSGNTIYF. CDR3 in DNA: TGTGCCAGCAGCTCCGATACAGGTTCCGGAAACACCATATATTTT.

The chain carries TRBV5-6 and TRBJ2-1; 7 nucleotides agree with TRBD1. Germline V gene lookup returns CDR1 SGHDT and CDR2 YYEEEE. The ends lost 4 bases at V and 0 bases at J; junction bases unmatched: 7. CDR3 size: 16 residues. CDR3 DNA sequence: TGTGCCAGCAGCGTCGACAGGGCTTTCTCCTACAATGAGCAGTTCTTC. This gives the protein CASSVDRAFSYNEQFF.

This chain uses TRBV7-9 with TRBJ1-6, with TRBD1 as a possible D gene (6 bases). Germline CDR1 and CDR2: SEHNR and FQNEAQ (reference sequence). This CDR3 comprises 16 residues. Trimming left V 5 bases short and J 7 bases short, with 18 bases between. This CDR3 reads CASSRRGTKGNSPLHF. For the CDR3, the DNA is TGTGCCAGCAGCCGTAGAGGGACAAAGGGCAATTCACCCCTCCACTTT.

The chain combines TRBV30 with TRBJ1-4; 9 bases align to TRBD1. CDR3 size: 15 residues. The V segment lost 0 bases and the J segment 10 bases; nucleotides outside the gene matches: 9. Germline loops: CDR1 GTSNPN, CDR2 SVGIG (reference sequence). The CDR3 DNA reads TGTGCCTGGAGTGTTTTTAGGACAGGGGTTGGAAAACTGTTTTTT. It encodes CAWSVFRTGVGKLFF.